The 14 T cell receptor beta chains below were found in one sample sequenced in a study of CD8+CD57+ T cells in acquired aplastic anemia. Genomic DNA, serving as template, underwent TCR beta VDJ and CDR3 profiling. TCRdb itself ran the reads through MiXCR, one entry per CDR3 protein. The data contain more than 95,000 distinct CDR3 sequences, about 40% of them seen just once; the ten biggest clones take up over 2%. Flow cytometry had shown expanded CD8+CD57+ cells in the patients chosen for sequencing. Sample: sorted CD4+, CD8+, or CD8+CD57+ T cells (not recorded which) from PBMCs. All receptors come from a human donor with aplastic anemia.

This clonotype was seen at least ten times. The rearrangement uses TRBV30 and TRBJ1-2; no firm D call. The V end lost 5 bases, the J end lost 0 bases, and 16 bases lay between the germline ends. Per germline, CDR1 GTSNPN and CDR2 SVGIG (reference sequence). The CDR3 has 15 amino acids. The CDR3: CAWSVTARANYGYTF. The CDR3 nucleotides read TGTGCCTGGTCCGTCACAGCTCGAGCTAACTATGGCTACACCTTC.

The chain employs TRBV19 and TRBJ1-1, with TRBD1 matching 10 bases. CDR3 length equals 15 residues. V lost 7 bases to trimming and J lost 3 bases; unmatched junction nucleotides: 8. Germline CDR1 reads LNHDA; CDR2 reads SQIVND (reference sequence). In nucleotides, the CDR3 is TGTGCCAGTACCGACAGGGGGCATGGCTACACTGAAGCTTTCTTT. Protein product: CASTDRGHGYTEAFF.

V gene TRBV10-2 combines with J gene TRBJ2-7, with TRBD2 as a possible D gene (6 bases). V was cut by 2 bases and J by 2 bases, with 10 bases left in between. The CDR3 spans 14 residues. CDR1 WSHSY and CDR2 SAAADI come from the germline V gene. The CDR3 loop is CASSEGGVTYEQYV. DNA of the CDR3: TGCGCCAGCAGTGAGGGCGGGGTTACCTACGAGCAGTACGTC.

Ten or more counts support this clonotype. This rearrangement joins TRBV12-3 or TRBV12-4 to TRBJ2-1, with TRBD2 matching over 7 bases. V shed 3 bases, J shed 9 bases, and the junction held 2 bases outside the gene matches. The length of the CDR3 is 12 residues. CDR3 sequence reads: CASSFGGGEQFF. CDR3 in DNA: TGTGCCAGCAGTTTTGGGGGGGGTGAGCAGTTCTTC.

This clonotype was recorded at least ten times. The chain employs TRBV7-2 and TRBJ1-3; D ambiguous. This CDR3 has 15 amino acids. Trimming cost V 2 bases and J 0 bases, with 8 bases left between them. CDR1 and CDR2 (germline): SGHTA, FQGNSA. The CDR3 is CASSLTLGSGNTIYF. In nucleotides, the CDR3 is TGTGCCAGCAGCTTAACTCTTGGCTCTGGAAACACCATATATTTT.

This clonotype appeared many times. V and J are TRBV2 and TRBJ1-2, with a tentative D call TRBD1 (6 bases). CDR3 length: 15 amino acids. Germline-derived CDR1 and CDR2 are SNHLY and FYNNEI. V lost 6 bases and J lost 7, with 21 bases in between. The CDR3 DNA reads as TGTGCCAGCAGGACCTCCTCCGGGACATCAACTGGCTACACCTTC. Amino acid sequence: CASRTSSGTSTGYTF.

The CDR3 protein is CAISLEGYTF. In nucleotides, the CDR3 is TGTGCCATCAGCCTTGAAGGCTACACCTTC. The genes are TRBV10-3 and TRBJ1-2; D call uncertain. CDR3 length: 10 residues. The germline V gene encodes CDR1 ENHRY and CDR2 SYGVKD. Trimming removed 6 bases at V and 8 bases at J, with 7 bases between.

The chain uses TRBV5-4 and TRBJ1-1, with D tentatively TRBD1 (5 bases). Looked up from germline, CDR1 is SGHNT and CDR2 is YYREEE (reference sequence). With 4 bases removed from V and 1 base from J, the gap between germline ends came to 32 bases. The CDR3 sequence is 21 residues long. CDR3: CASSLWGAHGGNSGWNTEAFF. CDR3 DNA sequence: TGTGCCAGCAGCCTGTGGGGCGCACACGGGGGGAATTCGGGGTGGAACACTGAAGCTTTCTTT.

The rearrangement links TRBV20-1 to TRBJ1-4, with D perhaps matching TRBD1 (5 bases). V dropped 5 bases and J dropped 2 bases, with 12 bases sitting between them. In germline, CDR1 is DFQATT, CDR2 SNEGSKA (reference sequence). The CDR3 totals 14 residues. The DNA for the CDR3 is TGCAGTGCTGCCGGGGGACCGACTAATGAAAAACTGTTTTTT. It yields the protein CSAAGGPTNEKLFF.

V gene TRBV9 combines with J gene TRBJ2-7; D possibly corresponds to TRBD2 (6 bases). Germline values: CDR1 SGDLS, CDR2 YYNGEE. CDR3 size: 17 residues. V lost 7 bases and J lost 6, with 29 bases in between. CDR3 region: CASSPGVGNSYQGEQYF. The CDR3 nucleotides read TGTGCCAGCTCACCGGGGGTGGGAAACTCGTACCAGGGCGAGCAGTACTTC.

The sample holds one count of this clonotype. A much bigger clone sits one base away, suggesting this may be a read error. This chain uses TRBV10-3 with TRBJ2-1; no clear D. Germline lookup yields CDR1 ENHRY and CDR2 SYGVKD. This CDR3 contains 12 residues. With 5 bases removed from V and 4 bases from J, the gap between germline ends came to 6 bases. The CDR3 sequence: CAISLIYNEQFF. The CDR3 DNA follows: TGTGCCATCAGTCTGATATACAATGAGCAGTTCTTC.

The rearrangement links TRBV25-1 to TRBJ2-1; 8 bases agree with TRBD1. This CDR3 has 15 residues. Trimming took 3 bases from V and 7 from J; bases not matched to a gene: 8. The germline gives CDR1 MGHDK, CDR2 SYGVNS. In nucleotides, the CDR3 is TGTGCCAGCAGTGACCGAGGACAGGGAAGGAATGAGCAGTTCTTC. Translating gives CASSDRGQGRNEQFF.

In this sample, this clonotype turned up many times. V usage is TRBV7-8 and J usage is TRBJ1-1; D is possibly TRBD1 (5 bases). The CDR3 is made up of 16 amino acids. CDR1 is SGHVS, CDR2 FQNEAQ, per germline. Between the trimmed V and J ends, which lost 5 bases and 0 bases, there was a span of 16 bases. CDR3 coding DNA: TGTGCCAGCAGCCCCATGGGGGGAGCTTTGAACACTGAAGCTTTCTTT. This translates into CASSPMGGALNTEAFF.

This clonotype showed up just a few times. CDR3 sequence: CASSLDKYEAFF. For the CDR3, the DNA is TGTGCCAGCAGCTTAGATAAATATGAAGCTTTCTTT. This chain connects TRBV7-9 to TRBJ1-1, with D unresolved. The ends were cut back, 1 base at V and 7 bases at J, with 7 bases in the middle. Germline V gives CDR1 SEHNR, CDR2 FQNEAQ (reference sequence). CDR3 length: 12 residues.